The 4 T cell receptor beta chains presented below share a single source sample, sequenced in a study of CD8 T cells in Susac syndrome (dated by TCRdb to 2018 to 2020). Receptor libraries were prepared by the immunoSEQ multiplex PCR assay. RNA was extracted with the RNeasy kit and roughly 0.45 to 1 ug was reverse transcribed using random hexamers. In-frame beta chains were kept once TCRdb had trimmed the public reads at Q25 with fastp and called clones with MiXCR. CDR3 protein sequences are deduplicated, and each keeps its most common genes and DNA. In this sample the table shows 75,000 to 95,000 distinct CDR3 sequences, 95% of which occur a single time. The ten largest clones capture roughly 0.5% of the sample. Sequenced material: CD8+ T cells from PBMCs. The receptors stem from a human donor with Susac syndrome.

The V gene is TRBV27, the J gene TRBJ2-7; a possible D gene is TRBD2 (5 bases). CDR1 and CDR2 (germline): MNHEY, SMNVEV (reference sequence). The CDR3 sequence is 15 residues long. Trimming took off 2 bases at V and 5 bases at J, with 16 bases between the two ends. CDR3 loop: CASSLNAGGKDEQYF. CDR3 DNA sequence: TGTGCCAGCAGTTTAAACGCGGGCGGTAAAGACGAGCAGTACTTC.

The chain combines TRBV5-1 with TRBJ2-3; 8 nucleotides match TRBD1. Germline V gene sequence: CDR1 SGHRS, CDR2 YFSETQ. Trimming removed 1 base from V and 2 bases from J; junction bases left unmatched: 9. The CDR3 runs 17 residues. CDR3: CASSLSIGQGNTDTQYF. The CDR3 DNA reads TGCGCCAGCAGCTTGAGTATCGGACAGGGAAACACAGATACGCAGTATTTT.

V and J are TRBV20-1 and TRBJ2-1, with 11 positions matching TRBD2. Germline V gene sequence: CDR1 DFQATT, CDR2 SNEGSKA (reference sequence). The CDR3 totals 15 residues. J lost 4 bases, V lost 3 bases, and 5 bases had no gene match. The CDR3 loop reads CSARAGTSGYNEQFF. The CDR3 nucleotides read TGCAGTGCTAGGGCCGGGACTAGCGGTTACAATGAGCAGTTCTTC.

The gene calls are TRBV28 and TRBJ1-1, with unresolved D. The germline CDR1 and CDR2 sequences are MDHEN and SYDVKM. V was trimmed by 2 bases and J by 8 bases, leaving 9 bases between them. This CDR3 contains 12 residues. The CDR3: CASSLDRPEAFF. The CDR3 DNA reads as TGTGCCAGCAGTTTAGATCGACCCGAAGCTTTCTTT.